This note documents a single T cell receptor (beta chain) sequence. Trimming left V 3 bases short and J 2 bases short, with 12 bases between. The CDR3 is 14 residues long. The germline V gene encodes CDR1 SGHKS and CDR2 YYEKEE (reference sequence). Profiling relied on immunoSEQ multiplex PCR, and the TCRdb table lists in-frame clones only, not all of them. Among fewer than 400,000 clones listed, roughly 86% were seen once. These data come from a study of blood T cell repertoires in COVID-19. On the study more broadly: The analysed material was cDNA or gDNA that came from T cells, B-cell-depleted T cells, or PBMCs.

This rearrangement joins TRBV5-5 to TRBJ2-7, with D perhaps TRBD1 (6 bases). What was sequenced was PBMCs or T cells enriched from blood (not recorded which). The TCR comes from a woman younger than 30 who had recovered from COVID-19. CDR3 in DNA: TGTGCCAGCAGCTCACAGGGCTCCCCCTACGAGCAGTACTTC. Translation: CASSSQGSPYEQYF.